The 12 T cell receptor beta chains presented below share a single source sample, sequenced in a study of T-cell memory formation after mild COVID-19. TCRdb passed the 5' RACE reads through MiXCR, listing each CDR3 protein once. Here the sample spans about 470,000 distinct CDR3 sequences, about 23% being singletons. Sequencing was done on a sample of PBMCs or a T cell subset sorted from them (not recorded which). The receptors here all came from an adult woman who had mild COVID-19 (a few samples of this study predate the infection). Cell type and time point are not known.

This chain connects TRBV12-3 or TRBV12-4 to TRBJ1-1; tentatively, D is TRBD1 (6 bases). V dropped 7 bases and J dropped 5 bases, with 17 bases sitting between them. The CDR3 runs 14 residues. CDR3 bases: TGTGCCAGCACCGTAGCGGGGGGCGGAACTGAAGCTTTCTTT. It encodes CASTVAGGGTEAFF.

The chain uses TRBV7-6 and TRBJ2-7, with D unclear. Trimming left V 4 bases short and J 6 bases short, with 19 bases between. The CDR3 consists of 15 residues. Germline V gives CDR1 SGHVS, CDR2 FNYEAQ. CDR3 amino acids: CASSSPDAGSGEQYF. The CDR3, as DNA: TGTGCCAGCAGCTCCCCGGACGCAGGATCGGGCGAGCAGTACTTC.

This clonotype came up a few times. The chain recombines TRBV24-1 with TRBJ2-5; tentatively, D is TRBD1 or TRBD2 (6 bases each). V gave up 3 bases and J gave up 6 bases, with 16 bases separating them. The CDR3 is made up of 15 amino acids. The germline V gene has CDR1 KGHDR and CDR2 SFDVKD. The CDR3 coding sequence is TGTGCCACCAGTGATGGTCCCGGGGGCGGGAAGACCCAGTACTTC. Protein product: CATSDGPGGGKTQYF.

The genes are TRBV20-1 and TRBJ2-5, with 12 bases that match TRBD2. V lost 0 bases to trimming and J lost 3 bases; unmatched junction nucleotides: 2. This CDR3 is built from 15 residues. Germline-derived CDR1 and CDR2 are DFQATT and SNEGSKA (reference sequence). CDR3 residues: CSAREWTSGKETQYF. The DNA for the CDR3 is TGCAGTGCTAGAGAGTGGACTAGCGGGAAAGAGACCCAGTACTTC.

The table lists this clonotype with many counts. The rearrangement links TRBV7-9 to TRBJ2-5; D gene unclear. The length of the CDR3 is 13 residues. Trimming removed 5 bases at V and 4 bases at J, with 11 bases between. Germline CDR1 reads SEHNR; CDR2 reads FQNEAQ (reference sequence). The CDR3 nucleotides read TGTGCCAGCAGCCCCTCCCCCAGAGAGACCCAGTACTTC. Residues: CASSPSPRETQYF.

In its sample, this clonotype was seen a few times. The rearrangement joins TRBV6-4 to TRBJ2-3; 15 bases are shared with TRBD2. V was pared by 5 bases and J by 2 bases, with 8 bases of the junction left unmatched. Germline assignment: CDR1 MRHNA and CDR2 SNTAGT. The CDR3 length is 18 residues. As DNA, the CDR3 is TGTGCCAGCAGTCCTAGGGGACTAGCGGGAGGACCCACAGATACGCAGTATTTT. Translated: CASSPRGLAGGPTDTQYF.

The chain is built from TRBV20-1 and TRBJ2-5; 10 bases align to TRBD2. With V trimmed by 5 bases and J by 5 bases, 8 bases remained unmatched. The CDR3 is 14 residues long. CDR1 DFQATT and CDR2 SNEGSKA come from the germline V gene (reference sequence). For the CDR3, the DNA is TGCAGTGCTCTCAGCGGGGGGGCCGGGGAGACCCAGTACTTC. It encodes CSALSGGAGETQYF.

The chain links TRBV29-1 to TRBJ1-1; 8 bases line up with TRBD1. With V trimmed by 7 bases and J by 5 bases, 9 bases remained unmatched. In germline, CDR1 is SQVTM, CDR2 ANQGSEA. This CDR3 comprises 13 residues. CDR3 bases: TGCAGCGGCATCACAGGGGGGAGGACTGAAGCTTTCTTT. Translating it yields CSGITGGRTEAFF.

The genes are TRBV4-2 and TRBJ1-5, with D perhaps matching TRBD1 (5 bases). CDR1 is LGHNA, CDR2 YNFKEQ, per germline. This CDR3 is built from 14 residues. Trimming cost V 0 bases and J 6 bases, with 9 bases left between them. CDR3 sequence (DNA): TGTGCCAGCAGCCAAGATTGGGGGAGTCAGCCCCAGCATTTT. This codes for CASSQDWGSQPQHF.

This chain connects TRBV7-2 to TRBJ2-7; 9 positions match TRBD1. With V trimmed by 1 base and J by 3 bases, 7 bases remained unmatched. The germline CDR1 and CDR2 sequences are SGHTA and FQGNSA. The CDR3 loop spans 16 amino acids. The CDR3 spells CASSLGTGVTHYEQYF. As DNA, the CDR3 is TGTGCCAGCAGCTTAGGGACAGGGGTCACCCACTACGAGCAGTACTTC. Drawing the rest from reference TRBV7-2 and TRBJ2-7, the complete variable domain is GAGVSQSPSNKVTEKGKDVELRCDPISGHTALYWYRQSLGQGLEFLIYFQGNSAPDKSGLPSDRFSAERTGGSVSTLTIQRTQQEDSAVYLCASSLGTGVTHYEQYFGPGTRLTVT.

The rearrangement links TRBV5-5 to TRBJ2-2; D possibly corresponds to TRBD2 (5 bases). The germline CDR1 and CDR2 sequences are SGHKS and YYEKEE (reference sequence). The CDR3 is 15 residues long. Trimming pared 1 base from V and 3 bases from J, leaving 10 bases between. The CDR3: CASSLYGVDTGELFF. The CDR3 nucleotides are TGTGCCAGCAGCTTGTACGGGGTGGACACCGGGGAGCTGTTTTTT.

In its sample, this clonotype was seen once. V gene TRBV12-3 or TRBV12-4 combines with J gene TRBJ2-1; maybe TRBD2 (6 bases). The CDR3 is 16 amino acids. V lost 5 bases and J 10 bases, leaving 24 bases between the germline ends. The CDR3, as DNA: TGTGCCAGCAGTCTCTCGGGACTGGGGGACCTGTACGAGCAGTTCTTC. Its protein is CASSLSGLGDLYEQFF.